This record covers a single T cell receptor (beta chain). The target antigen is unknown. This sample is drawn from a study of cytomegalovirus exposure and HLA in healthy donors. Study information: Of several hundred genotyped donors, roughly 81% grouped in the Caucasian-associated ancestry cluster.

Both 60 Vbeta primers and 13 Jbeta primers went into the PCR. Profiled with immunoSEQ multiplex PCR; TCRdb holds only in-frame clones, not every one. The data contain roughly 120,000 clones, 74% of them singletons. Whole-study findings and limits: Available immune exposure information covered CMV serostatus only. Sequencing likely generated an artifact that appeared as a cluster of highly shared sequence variants. Later analysis demonstrated an association between a missense DCLRE1C variant and TCR beta V- and J-gene trimming.

The CDR3 has 18 amino acids. Trimming cost V 3 bases and J 7 bases, with 28 bases left between them. Per germline, CDR1 MDHEN and CDR2 SYDVKM. What was sequenced was PBMCs. The chain uses TRBV28 and TRBJ2-7; maybe TRBD2 (6 bases). This TCR was sampled from a woman aged 45-65 years in good health and CMV-seropositive. The CDR3 DNA reads TGTGCCAGCAGTTTGCCGTTTGGAGGGAACGCCGTGTATCAAGAGCAGTACTTC. This encodes CASSLPFGGNAVYQEQYF.